The next 11 T cell receptor beta chains were all read from a single sample in a study of PD-1 blockade in classical Hodgkin lymphoma. Using immunoSEQ multiplex PCR, the repertoire was profiled, and TCRdb retains in-frame clones only, with some absent. The table shows just over 50,000 clones, with approximately 73% occurring only once. Brentuximab vedotin exposure varied, and every patient relapsed after autologous stem cell transplantation. The specimen comprised peripheral blood mononuclear cells (PBMCs), sampled before the second cycle of nivolumab. Source of these receptors: a human donor with classical Hodgkin lymphoma.

The chain has TRBV2 and TRBJ2-7; tentatively, D is TRBD1 (6 bases). There are 13 residues in the CDR3. Trimming removed 7 bases at V and 1 base at J, with 11 bases between. Per germline, CDR1 SNHLY and CDR2 FYNNEI. The CDR3 DNA follows: TGTGCCAGCACCCGACAGGATTCCTACGAGCAGTACTTC. Translation gives CASTRQDSYEQYF.

CDR3 in amino acids: CASSVEGEGSGELFF. The CDR3, as DNA: TGTGCCAGCAGTGTAGAGGGAGAGGGGTCCGGGGAGCTGTTTTTT. V usage is TRBV2 and J usage is TRBJ2-2, with D perhaps assigned TRBD1 or TRBD2 (5 bases each). V was pared by 4 bases and J by 6 bases, with 15 bases between. This CDR3 is 15 amino acids long. Germline V CDR1 and CDR2: SNHLY, FYNNEI.

The rearrangement joins TRBV6-1 to TRBJ2-3; TRBD2 agrees at 11 bases. CDR1 MNHNS and CDR2 SASEGT come from the germline V gene. The CDR3 totals 15 residues. Trimming removed 3 bases from V and 5 bases from J; junction bases left unmatched: 4. CDR3 sequence reads: CASSDLAGGQDTQYF. As DNA, the CDR3 is TGTGCCAGCAGTGACCTAGCGGGAGGCCAAGATACGCAGTATTTT.

This clone showed up just once. The chain links TRBV12-5 to TRBJ1-5; D not resolved. V was pared by 0 bases and J by 2 bases, with 17 bases between. Germline lookup yields CDR1 LGHNT and CDR2 FRNRAP. The CDR3 contains 18 residues. This chain's CDR3 is CASGLVREESHGNQPQHF. In DNA, the CDR3 is TGTGCTAGTGGTTTGGTACGGGAGGAATCCCATGGCAATCAGCCCCAGCATTTT.

The gene calls are TRBV6-1 and TRBJ2-5; D is ambiguous. The CDR3 sequence is 14 residues long. V dropped 8 bases and J dropped 7 bases, with 20 bases sitting between them. The germline V gene encodes CDR1 MNHNS and CDR2 SASEGT. The DNA of the CDR3 is TGTGCCAGCCACCGTCTGCCCCGCCTCGGGACCCAGTACTTC. Translation: CASHRLPRLGTQYF.

The chain employs TRBV7-8 and TRBJ1-5, with D unresolved. Trimming left V 2 bases short and J 2 bases short, with 4 bases between. The germline V gene has CDR1 SGHVS and CDR2 FQNEAQ. This CDR3 region has 13 residues. The CDR3 nucleotides are TGTGCCAGCAGCTTATTCGGCAATCAGCCCCAGCATTTT. This gives the protein CASSLFGNQPQHF.

Only one count was recorded for this clone. The J gene is TRBJ1-1, the V gene TRBV19; no reliable D call. The V gene's germline CDR1 is LNHDA and CDR2 SQIVND (reference sequence). V was clipped by 2 bases and J by 1 base, with 14 bases between them. The CDR3 is 16 amino acids. In DNA, the CDR3 is TGTGCCAGTAGTATACCCAGAGGGAACAGGAACACTGAAGCTTTCTTT. Its translation is CASSIPRGNRNTEAFF.

The sample holds one count of this clone. The V gene is TRBV4-1, the J gene TRBJ2-7, with a weak D call TRBD1 (6 bases). The germline gives CDR1 MGHRA, CDR2 YSYEKL. V was cut by 4 bases and J by 0 bases, with 13 bases left in between. CDR3 length: 15 amino acids. The CDR3, as DNA: TGCGCCAGCAGCCCCGGGACATACCTCTCCTACGAGCAGTACTTC. Translated: CASSPGTYLSYEQYF.

This clone has a handful of counts. This chain uses TRBV4-3 with TRBJ1-1; a weak D match, TRBD1 (5 bases). V was clipped by 1 base and J by 1 base, with 10 bases between them. This CDR3 is 15 amino acids long. Germline V gene data show CDR1 as LGHNA and CDR2 as YSLEER. The CDR3, as DNA: TGCGCCAGCAGCCAAGTAGGGGACCCGAACACTGAAGCTTTCTTT. Protein: CASSQVGDPNTEAFF.

The V and J genes are TRBV6-6 and TRBJ2-7, with a possible D match to TRBD1 (6 bases). The CDR3 is 14 amino acids. The V gene's germline CDR1 is MNHNY and CDR2 SVGAGI (reference sequence). Trimming removed 2 bases from V and 3 bases from J, with 11 bases in between. The CDR3 is CASSYGQGIYEQYF. As DNA, the CDR3 is TGTGCCAGCAGTTACGGGCAGGGGATCTACGAGCAGTACTTC.

V usage is TRBV19 and J usage is TRBJ2-3; 7 nucleotides match TRBD2. The J segment lost 3 bases and the V segment lost 9 bases, leaving 3 bases of the junction unmatched. The germline V gene encodes CDR1 LNHDA and CDR2 SQIVND (reference sequence). The length of the CDR3 is 12 residues. The CDR3 coding sequence is TGTGCCAGCCTCGGGGGGACAGATACGCAGTATTTT. Translation: CASLGGTDTQYF.